This entry is about one TCR beta chain. Its target is not known. These data originate in a study of identical twins. Whole-study findings and limits: In beta out-of-frame sequences, the excess sharing between twins was weaker. Possibly, invariant MAIT and iNKT cells partly confounded zero-insertion analyses.

Between the trimmed V and J ends, which lost 3 bases and 0 bases, there was a span of 14 bases. CDR3 length: 16 amino acids. Germline loops: CDR1 SNHLY, CDR2 FYNNEI. In TCRdb, the 5' RACE reads were re-called with MiXCR into one record per CDR3 protein. The sample has more than 1.5 million distinct CDR3 sequences, more than 30% seen once; the top ten hold about 0.27%. This TCR derives from a newborn girl in good health. The sample was cord blood. The V and J genes are TRBV2 and TRBJ2-5; D is perhaps TRBD2 (6 bases). Here the CDR3 reads CASSDFGGGYQETQYF. The CDR3 coding sequence is TGTGCCAGCAGTGACTTTGGCGGAGGGTACCAAGAGACCCAGTACTTC.